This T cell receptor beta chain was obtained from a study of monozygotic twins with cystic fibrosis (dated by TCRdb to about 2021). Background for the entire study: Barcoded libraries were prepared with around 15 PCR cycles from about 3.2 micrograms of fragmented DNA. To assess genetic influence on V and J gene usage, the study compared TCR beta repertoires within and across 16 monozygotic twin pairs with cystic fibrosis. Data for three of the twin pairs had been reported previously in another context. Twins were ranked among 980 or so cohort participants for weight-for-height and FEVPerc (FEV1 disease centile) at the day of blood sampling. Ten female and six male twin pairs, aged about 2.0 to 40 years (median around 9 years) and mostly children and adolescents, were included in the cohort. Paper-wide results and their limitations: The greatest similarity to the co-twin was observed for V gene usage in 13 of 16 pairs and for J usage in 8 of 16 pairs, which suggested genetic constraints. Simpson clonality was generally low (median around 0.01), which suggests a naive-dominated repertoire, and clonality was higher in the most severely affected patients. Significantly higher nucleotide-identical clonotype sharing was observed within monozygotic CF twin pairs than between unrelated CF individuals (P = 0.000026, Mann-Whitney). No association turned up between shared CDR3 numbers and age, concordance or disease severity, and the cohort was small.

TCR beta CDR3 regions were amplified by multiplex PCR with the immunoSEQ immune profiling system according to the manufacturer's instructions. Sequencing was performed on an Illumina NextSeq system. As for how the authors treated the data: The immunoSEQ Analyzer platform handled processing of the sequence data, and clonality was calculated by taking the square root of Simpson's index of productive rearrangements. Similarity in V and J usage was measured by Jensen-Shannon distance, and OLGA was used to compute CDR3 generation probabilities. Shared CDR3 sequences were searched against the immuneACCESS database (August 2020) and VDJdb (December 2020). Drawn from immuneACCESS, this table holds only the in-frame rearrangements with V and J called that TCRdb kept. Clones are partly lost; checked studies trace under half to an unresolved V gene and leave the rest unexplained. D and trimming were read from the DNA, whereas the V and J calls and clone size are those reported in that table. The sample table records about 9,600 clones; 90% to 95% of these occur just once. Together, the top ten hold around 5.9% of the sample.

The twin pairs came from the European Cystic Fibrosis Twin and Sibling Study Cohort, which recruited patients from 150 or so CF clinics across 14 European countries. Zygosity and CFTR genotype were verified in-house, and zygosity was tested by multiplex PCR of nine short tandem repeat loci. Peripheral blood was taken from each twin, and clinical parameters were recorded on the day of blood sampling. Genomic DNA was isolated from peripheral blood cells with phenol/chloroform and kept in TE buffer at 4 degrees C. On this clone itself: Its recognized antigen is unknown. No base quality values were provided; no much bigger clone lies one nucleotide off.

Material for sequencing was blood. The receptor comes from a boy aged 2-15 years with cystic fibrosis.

Read as DNA, the sequence is TGTGCCAGCAGGGGGGGCGCCGGGACTGAAGCTTTCTTT. Its translation is CASRGGAGTEAFF. The V and J genes are TRBV25-1 and TRBJ1-1; TRBD1 could be the D gene, as 6 bases match. Reading the germline V gene gives CDR1 MGHDK and CDR2 SYGVNS. Including the terminal cysteine and phenylalanine, the CDR3 comprises 13 residues. The CDR3 DNA has 39 bases and is translated from base 1. V is pared back by 6 bases and J by 5 bases, with 13 bases lying between the germline termini.